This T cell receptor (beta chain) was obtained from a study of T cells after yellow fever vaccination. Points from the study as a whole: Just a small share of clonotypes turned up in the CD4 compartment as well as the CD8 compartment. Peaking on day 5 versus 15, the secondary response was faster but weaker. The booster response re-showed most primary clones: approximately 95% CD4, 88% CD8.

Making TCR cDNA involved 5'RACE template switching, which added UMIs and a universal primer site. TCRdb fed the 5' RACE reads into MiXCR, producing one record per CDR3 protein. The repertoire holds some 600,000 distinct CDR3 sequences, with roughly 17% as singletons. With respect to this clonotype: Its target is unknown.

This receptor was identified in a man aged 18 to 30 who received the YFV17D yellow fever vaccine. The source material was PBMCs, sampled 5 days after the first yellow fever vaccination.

The CDR3 loop reads CSAGLAAYEQYF. The CDR3 region has the DNA TGCAGTGCTGGACTAGCGGCCTACGAGCAGTACTTC. The rearrangement uses TRBV20-1 and TRBJ2-7; 10 bases agree with TRBD2. CDR1 and CDR2 from the germline V gene are DFQATT and SNEGSKA (reference sequence). V gave up 5 bases and J gave up 2 bases; unmatched junction bases: 0. The CDR3 has 12 amino acids.